The clone carrying this TCR beta chain occurred once. The repertoire was sequenced with immunoSEQ multiplex PCR; TCRdb's copy has only in-frame clones and lacks some. The sample holds some 190,000 clones, roughly nine tenths seen once. V was shortened by 7 bases and J by 3 bases, with 13 bases between the two germline ends. The CDR3 covers 14 residues. Germline loops: CDR1 SGHTS, CDR2 YDEGEE. The record originates from a study of T cell responses to AZD1222 COVID-19 vaccine. This chain connects TRBV5-8 to TRBJ2-2; the D gene could be TRBD1 or TRBD2 (5 bases each). Sequencing was performed on peripheral blood, taken on day 0 of AZD1222 vaccination. The source of this sequence is an adult in good health. CDR3 nucleotides: TGTGCCAGCTCAGAGGGGTCTTACACCGGGGAGCTGTTTTTT. Translation gives CASSEGSYTGELFF.